This record covers a single T cell receptor beta chain. This sample was included in a study of control samples from healthy donors and cancer patients. In germline, CDR1 is MDHEN, CDR2 SYDVKM. This CDR3 has 11 residues. V was pared by 2 bases and J by 9 bases, with 7 bases between. The method was immunoSEQ multiplex PCR; TCRdb's version includes in-frame clones alone and lacks a portion of them. The repertoire holds over 150,000 clones, over 90% seen once, with around 0.92% in the top ten. The gene calls are TRBV28 and TRBJ2-5, with D hard to call. This receptor was taken from a woman aged 25 to 39 in good health. Material for sequencing was blood. The CDR3 region has the DNA TGTGCCAGCAGTTTAAAGGCTTCCCAGTACTTC. This gives the protein CASSLKASQYF.